These 29 T cell receptor beta chains were all obtained from the same sample, sequenced in a study of shared clonotypes between healthy human individuals. Clones were sequenced by immunoSEQ multiplex PCR, and TCRdb holds only the in-frame ones, with some missing. The repertoire consists of some 2 million clones, with approximately 94% occurring once and the leading ten covering approximately 1.2%. It was CD45RO-negative cells, positively selected for CCR7, that made up naive CD8 cells, with terminally differentiated effector memory CD45RA+ cells excluded. The sequencing sample was made of naive CD8+ T cells sorted from blood. The receptor set was obtained from a man between 18 and 29 years old in good health.

V usage is TRBV30 and J usage is TRBJ1-3, with TRBD1 matching over 7 bases. V was pared by 0 bases and J by 2 bases, with 1 base of the junction left unmatched. Germline CDR1 reads GTSNPN; CDR2 reads SVGIG (reference sequence). This CDR3 comprises 14 residues. CDR3 loop: CAWSVTGAGNTIYF. In DNA form, the CDR3 reads TGTGCCTGGAGTGTAACAGGGGCTGGAAACACCATATATTTT.

In the case of this clone: Other DNA variants within this sample encode the same CDR3. The chain is built from TRBV29-1 and TRBJ2-7; 7 positions agree with TRBD1. This CDR3 is built from 12 residues. Germline V CDR1 and CDR2: SQVTM, ANQGSEA. The V and J ends lost 7 bases and 3 bases, in that order; junction bases with no gene match: 6. The CDR3 DNA reads TGCAGCGGGCTTGGACAGGACTACGAGCAGTACTTC. It is translated as CSGLGQDYEQYF.

The chain combines TRBV4-3 with TRBJ2-2; TRBD1 might be the D (6 bases). V was pared by 4 bases and J by 3 bases, with 12 bases between. This CDR3 spans 15 amino acids. CDR1 LGHNA and CDR2 YSLEER come from the germline V gene. The CDR3 region has the DNA TGCGCCAGCAGCCCTGGGGGCTATTACACCGGGGAGCTGTTTTTT. Translation: CASSPGGYYTGELFF.

The chain joins TRBV11-2 to TRBJ2-7; 8 bases agree with TRBD1. Trimming took 1 base from V and 5 from J; bases not matched to a gene: 7. The CDR3 consists of 15 residues. The germline gives CDR1 SGHAT, CDR2 FQNNGV. The CDR3 DNA sequence: TGTGCCAGCAGCTTAGGACCACAGGGGGTTCACGAGCAGTACTTC. Its translation is CASSLGPQGVHEQYF. Using reference TRBV11-2 and TRBJ2-7 for the parts outside the CDR3, the full variable domain is EAGVAQSPRYKIIEKRQSVAFWCNPISGHATLYWYQQILGQGPKLLIQFQNNGVVDDSQLPKDRFSAERLKGVDSTLKIQPAKLEDSAVYLCASSLGPQGVHEQYFGPGTRLTVT.

J is TRBJ1-1 and V is TRBV6-1; perhaps TRBD1 as D (6 bases). This CDR3 is built from 13 residues. Germline V gives CDR1 MNHNS, CDR2 SASEGT. The V end lost 5 bases, the J end lost 8 bases, and 15 bases lay between the germline ends. CDR3 amino acids: CASSSQTGTEAFF. DNA of the CDR3: TGTGCCAGCAGTTCCCAAACAGGGACCGAAGCTTTCTTT.

The chain employs TRBV9 and TRBJ1-4; D call uncertain. V was cut by 6 bases and J by 7 bases, with 13 bases left in between. The CDR3 extends over 13 amino acids. From germline, CDR1 is SGDLS and CDR2 YYNGEE. CDR3 protein: CASTPREGEKLFF. DNA for the CDR3: TGTGCCAGCACCCCACGGGAGGGTGAAAAACTGTTTTTT. The full variable domain, rest sourced from reference TRBV9 and TRBJ1-4, is DSGVTQTPKHLITATGQRVTLRCSPRSGDLSVYWYQQSLDQGLQFLIQYYNGEERAKGNILERFSAQQFPDLHSELNLSSLELGDSALYFCASTPREGEKLFFGSGTQLSVL.

Points on this clone: The sample carries other DNA sequences with the same CDR3. This chain links TRBV6-5 with TRBJ1-2; tentative D call: TRBD1 (5 bases). The CDR3 is 14 amino acids. With 0 bases removed from V and 7 bases from J, the gap between germline ends came to 12 bases. Germline CDR1 and CDR2: MNHEY and SVGAGI. CDR3 sequence (DNA): TGTGCCAGCAGTTACTCGGAGGGGACCTCTGGCTACACCTTC. Translated, it gives CASSYSEGTSGYTF.

The rearrangement links TRBV2 to TRBJ2-3; D perhaps matches TRBD1 (6 bases). The V end was cut by 3 bases, the J end by 4 bases, with 8 bases between. There are 13 residues in the CDR3. Germline loops: CDR1 SNHLY, CDR2 FYNNEI. The DNA for the CDR3 is TGTGCCAGCAGTGATAGGGGGTCAGATACGCAGTATTTT. Its protein product is CASSDRGSDTQYF.

V is TRBV6-6 and J is TRBJ1-6; 7 nucleotides line up with TRBD1. The CDR3 covers 16 residues. Germline V gives CDR1 MNHNY, CDR2 SVGAGI (reference sequence). J was trimmed by 7 bases and V by 2 bases; bases with no gene match: 8. The CDR3 region has the DNA TGTGCCAGCAGTTACCCCTGGGACAGTGAGAATTCACCCCTCCACTTT. This gives the protein CASSYPWDSENSPLHF.

About this clone: The same CDR3 is also encoded by other DNA sequences in this sample. The chain joins TRBV11-2 to TRBJ2-3; D unclear. The CDR3 has 13 amino acids. V lost 1 base to trimming and J lost 2 bases, with 4 bases between them. The germline V gene has CDR1 SGHAT and CDR2 FQNNGV. CDR3 sequence (DNA): TGTGCCAGCAGCTTAGGCACCACAGATACGCAGTATTTT. Translation gives CASSLGTTDTQYF.

Turning to this clone: This specimen includes other DNA sequences encoding the same CDR3. The chain combines TRBV4-1 with TRBJ2-7; D assignment may be TRBD1 or TRBD2 (5 bases each). The V gene lost 4 bases and the J gene lost 1 base, with 11 bases spanning the gap. Germline lookup yields CDR1 MGHRA and CDR2 YSYEKL. The CDR3 runs to 14 residues. DNA for the CDR3: TGCGCCAGCAGCCTTACGGGACCTTCCTACGAGCAGTACTTC. This codes for CASSLTGPSYEQYF.

The CDR3 loop reads CASSPTTTYEQYF. DNA for the CDR3: TGCGCCAGCAGCCCGACGACCACCTACGAGCAGTACTTC. The V call is TRBV4-1, the J call TRBJ2-7; unclear D gene. CDR1 MGHRA and CDR2 YSYEKL come from the germline V gene. V lost 4 bases, J lost 2 bases, and 9 bases lay in between. This CDR3 region has 13 residues.

V and J are TRBV5-1 and TRBJ2-7; TRBD2 is a possible D gene (6 bases). Trimming removed 5 bases at V and 5 bases at J, with 14 bases between. Germline-derived CDR1 and CDR2 are SGHRS and YFSETQ. The CDR3 is made up of 13 amino acids. The CDR3 protein is CASRPGERNEQYF. DNA for the CDR3: TGCGCCAGCAGGCCGGGAGAGCGGAACGAGCAGTACTTC.

V gene TRBV15 combines with J gene TRBJ2-1; D ambiguous. V lost 1 base and J lost 6, with 10 bases in between. The CDR3 is made up of 14 amino acids. Looked up from germline, CDR1 is LNHNV and CDR2 is YYDKDF (reference sequence). The CDR3 DNA reads TGTGCCACCAGCAGAGGCCCCTCCGGCAATGAGCAGTTCTTC. Protein: CATSRGPSGNEQFF.

The rearrangement uses TRBV6-4 and TRBJ1-1; 8 positions agree with TRBD1. V lost 4 bases, J lost 10 bases, and 8 bases stayed unmatched. This CDR3 contains 13 residues. Germline CDR1 and CDR2: MRHNA and SNTAGT. The CDR3 sequence: CASSGGQVRPAFF. The CDR3 coding sequence is TGTGCCAGCAGTGGGGGACAGGTCCGGCCAGCTTTCTTT.

The V and J genes are TRBV29-1 and TRBJ2-7; TRBD2 agrees at 7 bases. The germline V gene encodes CDR1 SQVTM and CDR2 ANQGSEA. Germline trimming cut 0 bases from V and 4 bases from J; bases unmatched to any gene: 12. The CDR3 has 16 residues. CDR3 residues: CSVEDPGEGTGYEQYF. The CDR3 coding sequence is TGCAGCGTTGAAGACCCCGGGGAGGGAACTGGGTACGAGCAGTACTTC.

This chain links TRBV4-3 with TRBJ2-3; 13 bases map to TRBD2. Germline CDR1 LGHNA, CDR2 YSLEER. The junction had 14 bases not matched to a gene; V was cut back by 0 bases and J by 5 bases. CDR3 size: 20 residues. In DNA form, the CDR3 reads TGCGCCAGCAGCCAAGATTTGAGGACTAGCGGGAGCACACAGTTAGATACGCAGTATTTT. This encodes CASSQDLRTSGSTQLDTQYF.

The CDR3 loop is CASSSGGVGQPQHF. CDR3 DNA sequence: TGTGCCAGCAGTTCAGGGGGGGTGGGTCAGCCCCAGCATTTT. The chain is built from TRBV27 and TRBJ1-5, with 7 bases lining up with TRBD1. The germline CDR1 and CDR2 sequences are MNHEY and SMNVEV (reference sequence). V lost 4 bases and J lost 6; bases outside the gene matches: 6. CDR3 length: 14 amino acids.

The chain uses TRBV2 and TRBJ1-5; D might be TRBD1 (5 bases). V was trimmed by 11 bases and J by 0 bases, leaving 14 bases between them. Germline CDR1 and CDR2: SNHLY and FYNNEI. CDR3 size: 14 residues. Here the CDR3 DNA reads TGTGCCGTTCCGGGGGATTATAGCAATCAGCCCCAGCATTTT. This gives the protein CAVPGDYSNQPQHF.

The V gene is TRBV5-1, the J gene TRBJ1-3; the D gene is possibly TRBD1 (6 bases). The CDR3 is 16 amino acids. Germline V lookup: CDR1 SGHRS, CDR2 YFSETQ. V gave up 4 bases and J gave up 0 bases, with 14 bases separating them. The CDR3 is CASSAPQGHSGNTIYF. DNA for the CDR3: TGCGCCAGCAGCGCACCACAGGGCCACTCTGGAAACACCATATATTTT. The full variable domain, with the rest looked up from reference TRBV5-1 and TRBJ1-3, is KAGVTQTPRYLIKTRGQQVTLSCSPISGHRSVSWYQQTPGQGLQFLFEYFSETQRNKGNFPGRFSGRQFSNSRSEMNVSTLELGDSALYLCASSAPQGHSGNTIYFGEGSWLTVV.

The chain employs TRBV13 and TRBJ1-4; TRBD1 matches 7 bases. CDR3 length: 15 residues. The germline V gene has CDR1 PRHDT and CDR2 FYEKMQ (reference sequence). V dropped 0 bases and J dropped 6; count of bases not matched to a gene: 4. CDR3 amino acids: CASSLGITGDEKLFF. In DNA, the CDR3 is TGTGCCAGCAGCTTAGGCATTACAGGGGATGAAAAACTGTTTTTT. Variable domain in full (rest from reference TRBV13 and TRBJ1-4): AAGVIQSPRHLIKEKRETATLKCYPIPRHDTVYWYQQGPGQDPQFLISFYEKMQSDKGSIPDRFSAQQFSDYHSELNMSSLELGDSALYFCASSLGITGDEKLFFGSGTQLSVL.

The rearrangement joins TRBV7-9 to TRBJ2-7; D assignment may be TRBD1 or TRBD2 (6 bases each). V lost 5 bases and J 3 bases, leaving 20 bases between the germline ends. Germline loops: CDR1 SEHNR, CDR2 FQNEAQ (reference sequence). The CDR3 has 16 amino acids. CDR3 nucleotides: TGTGCCAGCAGCCCGCCGCTAGGGGGGCGAAACTACGAGCAGTACTTC. This gives the protein CASSPPLGGRNYEQYF.

This chain links TRBV7-9 with TRBJ2-7, with a possible D match to TRBD2 (7 bases). The ends were cut back, 5 bases at V and 5 bases at J, with 19 bases in the middle. The CDR3 has 15 amino acids. CDR1 is SEHNR, CDR2 FQNEAQ, per germline (reference sequence). Here the CDR3 reads CASSERQGGADEQYF. The DNA of the CDR3 is TGTGCCAGCAGCGAACGACAAGGGGGGGCAGACGAGCAGTACTTC.

CDR3 residues: CASSPTSGSSETQYF. The CDR3 bases are TGTGCCAGCTCACCAACTAGCGGGAGTTCGGAGACCCAGTACTTC. The rearrangement links TRBV18 to TRBJ2-5, with 11 bases that match TRBD2. The CDR3 has 15 amino acids. V shed 2 bases, J shed 5 bases, and the junction held 4 bases outside the gene matches. CDR1 is KGHSH and CDR2 is LQKENI in the germline V gene.

The chain uses TRBV5-1 and TRBJ2-5; D unresolved. V was shortened by 6 bases and J by 0 bases, with 18 bases between the two germline ends. Germline V gene sequence: CDR1 SGHRS, CDR2 YFSETQ. CDR3 size: 16 residues. Here the CDR3 reads CASTLSWSLYQETQYF. The CDR3, as DNA: TGCGCCAGCACCCTGTCCTGGTCCCTGTACCAAGAGACCCAGTACTTC.

This chain uses TRBV4-1 with TRBJ2-7; D remains ambiguous. The CDR3 is made up of 14 amino acids. CDR1 MGHRA and CDR2 YSYEKL come from the germline V gene. Trimming stripped 1 base from V and 2 bases from J, with 9 bases between. The DNA for the CDR3 is TGCGCCAGCAGCCAAGGTTCTTTTACCTACGAGCAGTACTTC. It specifies CASSQGSFTYEQYF.

This clone was counted a single time. At the DNA level, this CDR3 is encoded by other sequences in the same sample as well. The V call is TRBV7-9, the J call TRBJ1-1, with TRBD1 matching 7 bases. Per germline, CDR1 SEHNR and CDR2 FQNEAQ (reference sequence). This CDR3 has 13 residues. Trimming removed 3 bases from V and 4 bases from J; junction bases left unmatched: 2. In nucleotides, the CDR3 is TGTGCCAGCAGCTTGACAGGGAGCACTGAAGCTTTCTTT. It encodes CASSLTGSTEAFF.

V usage is TRBV15 and J usage is TRBJ1-2; no reliable D call. Germline CDR1 is LNHNV and CDR2 is YYDKDF (reference sequence). The CDR3 extends over 16 amino acids. Trimming shortened V by 0 bases and J by 4 bases, and 15 bases separated the two germline ends. The CDR3 DNA sequence: TGTGCCACCAGCAGAGATCTGGCCGGAGCCTTCTATGGCTACACCTTC. Encoded protein: CATSRDLAGAFYGYTF.

The chain couples TRBV27 to TRBJ1-2, with a weak D call TRBD1 (5 bases). The CDR3 is 14 residues long. Germline-derived CDR1 and CDR2 are MNHEY and SMNVEV (reference sequence). With 6 bases removed from V and 4 bases from J, the gap between germline ends came to 15 bases. CDR3 coding DNA: TGTGCCAGCAGCACCGGGGGGACCTTCTATGGCTACACCTTC. Its protein product is CASSTGGTFYGYTF.